This entry features one T cell receptor beta chain sequence. Its recognized antigen is unknown. No qualities accompany the bases; no much larger clone lies one base away. The library relied on the immunoSEQ multiplex PCR assay. Adaptive Biotechnologies (Seattle, WA) carried out genomic DNA extraction, TRB sequencing and normalization. In the original analysis: Clonality was computed as one minus Shannon entropy of productive TRB sequences normalized by log2 of unique productive sequences. KLL-specific clonotypes in tumors were identified by matching TCRbeta CDR3 amino acid sequences with those from each patient's tetramer-sorted sample. In its TCRdb copy, this immuneACCESS table keeps in-frame sequences only and misses some clones. Where compared with another copy, unresolved V genes explain less than half of these, and the others have no known cause. V and J calls and clone size are those listed in that table; D and trimming were worked out from the DNA. For this sample there are under 2,500 clones; about 98% appear just once. Roughly 2.5% of the sample comes from the top ten.

By immunohistochemistry, the tumors of all patients showed robust positive staining for Merkel cell polyomavirus Large T antigen. Roughly twelve Merkel cell carcinoma patients with robust KLL-tetramer+ populations, above 0.04% of CD8+ T cells, in blood and/or cultured TIL were included. All patients were Caucasian, with a median age of approximately 60 years and a range of 50 to 77 years. Lymph node tumors were analyzed for patients with unknown primaries presenting with nodal disease, or where primary tissue was insufficient. The CDR3 covers 16 residues, taking in both the cysteine and the phenylalanine. The kept DNA is CDR3 alone, 48 bases in frame from the first base. Via the germline V gene, CDR1 is KGHSH and CDR2 LQKENI. Trimmed from V: 0 bases; trimmed from J: 8 bases; junction bases lacking a gene match: 8. The data belong to a study of tumor-infiltrating T cells and Merkel cell polyomavirus (dated by TCRdb to 2016 to 2017). About the study as a whole: CD8+ T cells specific for the Merkel cell polyomavirus KLL epitope were examined in Merkel cell carcinoma patients. Patients came in at different disease stages and had a median follow-up of around 2.6 years, ranging from roughly 1.1 to 6.0 years. Varied, non-standardized therapies, including chemotherapy, radiation and immunotherapies, were received by the patients. TRB sequencing covered KLL-tetramer-sorted cells from blood or tumor-infiltrating lymphocytes in about 15 samples, plus 12 matched whole-tumor samples. The majority of whole-tumor samples consisted of 25-micron curls cut from formalin-fixed, paraffin-embedded tissue blocks. In the whole study, one tumor sample was a frozen nodal tumor digest, and another tumor sample was a flash-frozen core biopsy of a metastasis. Beyond this particular receptor, the publication reports: Significantly improved MCC-specific survival was associated with a higher intratumoral fraction of KLL-specific T cells (roughly 1.9-20% versus about 0-0.14%). The small sample size of the study (n of about twelve patients) is a limitation. KLL-specific TRB repertoires were found to be diverse and largely private, with only one public clonotype, shared by two patients, identified among roughly 400 unique sequences. Because the study covered only a single viral epitope, T cells targeting other Merkel cell polyomavirus epitopes were not captured. A significant MCC-specific survival advantage (P = 0.0051) was associated with a greater number of unique KLL-specific clonotypes in tumors (about 5-120 vs 0-3).

The sequencing input was lymph node tissue. The receptor's source is a man aged 65-85 years with Merkel cell carcinoma. The rearrangement combines TRBV18 with TRBJ2-3, and 10 junctional nucleotides match TRBD1. In nucleotides, the sequence is TGTGCCAGCTCACCACCCATGGGACAGGGGACTGCTACGCAGTATTTT. It translates as CASSPPMGQGTATQYF.